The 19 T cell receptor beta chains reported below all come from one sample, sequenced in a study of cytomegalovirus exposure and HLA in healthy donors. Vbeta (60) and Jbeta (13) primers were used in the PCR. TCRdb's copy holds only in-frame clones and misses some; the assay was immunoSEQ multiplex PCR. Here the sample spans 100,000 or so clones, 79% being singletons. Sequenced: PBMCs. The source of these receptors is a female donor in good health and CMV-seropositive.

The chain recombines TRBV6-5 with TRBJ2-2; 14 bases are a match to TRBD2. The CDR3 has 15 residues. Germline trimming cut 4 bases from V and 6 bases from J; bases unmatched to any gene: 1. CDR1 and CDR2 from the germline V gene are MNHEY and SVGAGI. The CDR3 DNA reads TGTGCCAGCAGTTCGACTAGCGGGGGGGCCGGGGAGCTGTTTTTT. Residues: CASSSTSGGAGELFF.

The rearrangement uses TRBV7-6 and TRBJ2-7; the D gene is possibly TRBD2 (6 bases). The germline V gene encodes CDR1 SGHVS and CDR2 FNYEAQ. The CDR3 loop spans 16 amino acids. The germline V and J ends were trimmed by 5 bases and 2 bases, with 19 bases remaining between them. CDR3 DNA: TGTGCCAGCAGCGACGTGATAGCGGCTACAACCTACGAGCAGTACTTC. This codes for CASSDVIAATTYEQYF.

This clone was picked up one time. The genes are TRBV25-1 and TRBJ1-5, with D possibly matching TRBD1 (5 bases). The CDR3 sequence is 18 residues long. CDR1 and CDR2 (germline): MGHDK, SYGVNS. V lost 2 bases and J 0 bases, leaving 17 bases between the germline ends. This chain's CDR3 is CASSEMEGWAYSNQPQHF. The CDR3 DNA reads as TGTGCCAGCAGTGAAATGGAGGGGTGGGCTTATAGCAATCAGCCCCAGCATTTT.

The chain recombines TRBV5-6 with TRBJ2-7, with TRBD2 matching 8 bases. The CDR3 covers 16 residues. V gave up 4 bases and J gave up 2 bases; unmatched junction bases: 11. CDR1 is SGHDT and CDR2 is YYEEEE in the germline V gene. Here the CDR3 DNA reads TGTGCCAGCAGCCCCGCGGGAGGTTTAAGTCCCTACGAGCAGTACTTC. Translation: CASSPAGGLSPYEQYF.

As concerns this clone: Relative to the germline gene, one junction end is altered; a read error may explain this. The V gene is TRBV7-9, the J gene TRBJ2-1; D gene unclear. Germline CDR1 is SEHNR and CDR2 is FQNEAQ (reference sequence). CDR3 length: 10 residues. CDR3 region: CSSSVREQFF. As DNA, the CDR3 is TGTTCCAGCAGCGTCAGGGAGCAGTTCTTC.

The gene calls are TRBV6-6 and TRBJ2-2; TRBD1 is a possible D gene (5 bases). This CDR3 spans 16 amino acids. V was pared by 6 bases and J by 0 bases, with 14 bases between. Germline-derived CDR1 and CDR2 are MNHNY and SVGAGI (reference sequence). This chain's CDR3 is CASSSRAESNTGELFF. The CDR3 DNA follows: TGTGCCAGCAGCTCCAGGGCGGAATCGAACACCGGGGAGCTGTTTTTT.

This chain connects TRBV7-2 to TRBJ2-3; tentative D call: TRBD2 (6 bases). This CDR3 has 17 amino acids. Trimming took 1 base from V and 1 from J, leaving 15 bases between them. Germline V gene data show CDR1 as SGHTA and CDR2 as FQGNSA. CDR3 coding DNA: TGTGCCAGCAGCTTAGGACTCCGGGGGTGGGGCACAGATACGCAGTATTTT. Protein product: CASSLGLRGWGTDTQYF.

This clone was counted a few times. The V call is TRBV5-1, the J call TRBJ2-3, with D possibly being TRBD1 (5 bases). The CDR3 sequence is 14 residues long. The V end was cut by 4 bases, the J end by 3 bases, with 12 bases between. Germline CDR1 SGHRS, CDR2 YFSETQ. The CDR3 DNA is TGCGCCAGCAGCCTGCAGGGATCAACAGATACGCAGTATTTT. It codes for CASSLQGSTDTQYF.

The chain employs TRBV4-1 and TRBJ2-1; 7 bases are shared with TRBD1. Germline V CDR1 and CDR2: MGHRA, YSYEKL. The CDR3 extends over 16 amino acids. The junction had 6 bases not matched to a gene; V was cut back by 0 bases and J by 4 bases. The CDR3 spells CASSQDRSRGYNEQFF. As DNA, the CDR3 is TGCGCCAGCAGCCAAGATCGGAGCAGGGGGTACAATGAGCAGTTCTTC.

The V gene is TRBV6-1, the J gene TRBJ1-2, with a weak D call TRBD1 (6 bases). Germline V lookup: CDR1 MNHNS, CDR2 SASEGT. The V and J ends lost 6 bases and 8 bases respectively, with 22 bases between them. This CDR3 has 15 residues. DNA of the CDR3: TGTGCCAGCAGACACCTTCCGGGACACCAGGGAGGCTACACCTTC. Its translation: CASRHLPGHQGGYTF.

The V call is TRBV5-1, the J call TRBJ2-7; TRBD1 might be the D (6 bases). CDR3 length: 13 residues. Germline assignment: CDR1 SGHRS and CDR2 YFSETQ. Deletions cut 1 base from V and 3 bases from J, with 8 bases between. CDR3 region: CASSLTGLYEQYF. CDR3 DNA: TGCGCCAGCAGCTTGACAGGGCTCTACGAGCAGTACTTC. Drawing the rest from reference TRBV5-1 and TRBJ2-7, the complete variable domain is KAGVTQTPRYLIKTRGQQVTLSCSPISGHRSVSWYQQTPGQGLQFLFEYFSETQRNKGNFPGRFSGRQFSNSRSEMNVSTLELGDSALYLCASSLTGLYEQYFGPGTRLTVT.

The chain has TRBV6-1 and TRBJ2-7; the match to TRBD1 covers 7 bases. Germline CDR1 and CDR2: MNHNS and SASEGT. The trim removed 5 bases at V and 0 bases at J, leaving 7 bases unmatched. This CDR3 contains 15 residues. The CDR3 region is CASSTRTGISYEQYF. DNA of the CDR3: TGTGCCAGCAGTACGCGGACAGGAATCTCCTACGAGCAGTACTTC.

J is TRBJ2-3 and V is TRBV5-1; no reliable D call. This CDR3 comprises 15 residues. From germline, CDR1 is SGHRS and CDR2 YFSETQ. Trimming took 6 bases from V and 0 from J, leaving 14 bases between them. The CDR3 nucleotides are TGCGCCAGCAAATACTTGCCCGGGAGCACAGATACGCAGTATTTT. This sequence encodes CASKYLPGSTDTQYF.

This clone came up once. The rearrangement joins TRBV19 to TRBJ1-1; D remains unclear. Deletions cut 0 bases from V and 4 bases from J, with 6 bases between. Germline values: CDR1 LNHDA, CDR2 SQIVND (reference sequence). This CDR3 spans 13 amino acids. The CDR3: CASSIERGTEAFF. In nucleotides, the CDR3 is TGTGCCAGTAGTATAGAGCGGGGCACTGAAGCTTTCTTT.

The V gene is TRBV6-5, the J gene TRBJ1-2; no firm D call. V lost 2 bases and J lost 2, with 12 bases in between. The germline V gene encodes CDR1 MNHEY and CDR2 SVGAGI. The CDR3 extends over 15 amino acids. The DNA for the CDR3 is TGTGCCAGCAGTTACCTAGCGCAGGCAAACTATGGCTACACCTTC. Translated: CASSYLAQANYGYTF.

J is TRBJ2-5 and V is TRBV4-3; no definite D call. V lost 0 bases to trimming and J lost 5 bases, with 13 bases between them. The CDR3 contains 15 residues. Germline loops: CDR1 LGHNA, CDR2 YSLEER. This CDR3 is CASSQDSGPRETQYF. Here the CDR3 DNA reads TGCGCCAGCAGCCAAGATTCGGGTCCCCGGGAGACCCAGTACTTC.

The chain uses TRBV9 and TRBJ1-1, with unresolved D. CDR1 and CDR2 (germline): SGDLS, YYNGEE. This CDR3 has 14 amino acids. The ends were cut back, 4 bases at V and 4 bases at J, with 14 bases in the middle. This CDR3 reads CASSTQPGGTEAFF. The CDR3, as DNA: TGTGCCAGCAGCACTCAGCCGGGTGGCACTGAAGCTTTCTTT.

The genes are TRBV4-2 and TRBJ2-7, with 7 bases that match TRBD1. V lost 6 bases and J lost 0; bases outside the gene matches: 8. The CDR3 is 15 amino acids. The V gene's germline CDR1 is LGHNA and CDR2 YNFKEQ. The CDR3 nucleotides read TGTGCCAGCAGTCTAGAGACAGGGAGCTCCTACGAGCAGTACTTC. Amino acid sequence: CASSLETGSSYEQYF.

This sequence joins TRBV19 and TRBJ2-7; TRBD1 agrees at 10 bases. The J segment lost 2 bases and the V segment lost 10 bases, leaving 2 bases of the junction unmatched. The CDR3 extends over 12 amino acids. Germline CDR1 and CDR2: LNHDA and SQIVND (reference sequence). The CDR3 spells CATGQGAYEQYF. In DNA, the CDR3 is TGTGCCACAGGACAGGGGGCCTACGAGCAGTACTTC.